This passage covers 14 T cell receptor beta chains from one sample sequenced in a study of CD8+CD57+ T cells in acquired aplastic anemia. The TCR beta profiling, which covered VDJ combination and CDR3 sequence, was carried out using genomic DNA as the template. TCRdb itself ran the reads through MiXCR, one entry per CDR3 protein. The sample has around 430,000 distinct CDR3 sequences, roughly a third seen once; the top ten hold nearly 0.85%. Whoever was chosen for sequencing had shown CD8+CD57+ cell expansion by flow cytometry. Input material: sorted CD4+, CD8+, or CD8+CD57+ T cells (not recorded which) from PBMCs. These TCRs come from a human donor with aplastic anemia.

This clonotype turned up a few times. CDR3 protein: CSAREIRTGFNYGYTF. CDR3 in DNA: TGCAGTGCTAGAGAAATTCGGACAGGGTTTAACTATGGCTACACCTTC. This rearrangement joins TRBV20-1 to TRBJ1-2, with 8 bases lining up with TRBD1. V lost 0 bases, J lost 1 base, and 7 bases stayed unmatched. This CDR3 has 16 amino acids. Germline V gene lookup returns CDR1 DFQATT and CDR2 SNEGSKA (reference sequence).

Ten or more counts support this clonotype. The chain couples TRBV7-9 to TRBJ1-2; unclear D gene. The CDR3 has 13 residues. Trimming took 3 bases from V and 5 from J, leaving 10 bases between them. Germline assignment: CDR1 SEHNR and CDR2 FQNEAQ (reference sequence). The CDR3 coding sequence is TGTGCCAGCAGCTTTGATATGGGATATGGCTACACCTTC. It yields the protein CASSFDMGYGYTF.

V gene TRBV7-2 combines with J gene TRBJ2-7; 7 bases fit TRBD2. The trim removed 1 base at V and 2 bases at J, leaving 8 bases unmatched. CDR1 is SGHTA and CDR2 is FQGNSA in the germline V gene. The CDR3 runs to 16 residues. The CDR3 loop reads CASSLDGGGVPYEQYF. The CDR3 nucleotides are TGTGCCAGCAGCTTAGACGGCGGGGGAGTTCCCTACGAGCAGTACTTC.

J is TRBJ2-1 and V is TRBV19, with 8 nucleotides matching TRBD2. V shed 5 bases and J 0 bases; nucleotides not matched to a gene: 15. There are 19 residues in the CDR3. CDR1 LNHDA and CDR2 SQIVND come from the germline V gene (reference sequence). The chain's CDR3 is CASSPSPGTRRSSYNEQFF. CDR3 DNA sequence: TGTGCCAGTAGTCCTAGTCCCGGGACTAGGAGAAGCTCCTACAATGAGCAGTTCTTC.

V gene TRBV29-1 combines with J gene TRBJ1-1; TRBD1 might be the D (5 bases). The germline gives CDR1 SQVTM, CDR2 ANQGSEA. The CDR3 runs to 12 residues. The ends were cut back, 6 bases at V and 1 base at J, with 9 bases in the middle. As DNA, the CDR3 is TGCAGCGTCAGGGCAGCGAACACTGAAGCTTTCTTT. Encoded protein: CSVRAANTEAFF.

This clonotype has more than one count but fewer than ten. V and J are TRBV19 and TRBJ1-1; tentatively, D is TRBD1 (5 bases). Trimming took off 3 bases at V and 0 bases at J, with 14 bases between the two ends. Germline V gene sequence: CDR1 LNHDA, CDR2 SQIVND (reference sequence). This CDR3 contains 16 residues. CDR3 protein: CASSITQKGLNTEAFF. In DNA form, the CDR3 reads TGTGCCAGTAGTATTACACAGAAGGGGCTGAACACTGAAGCTTTCTTT.

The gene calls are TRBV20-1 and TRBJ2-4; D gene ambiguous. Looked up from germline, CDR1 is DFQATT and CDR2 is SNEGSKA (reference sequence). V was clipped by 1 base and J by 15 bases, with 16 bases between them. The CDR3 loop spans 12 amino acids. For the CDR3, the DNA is TGCAGTGCTAGAGTGGGCTCAGAAGTAATGTACTTC. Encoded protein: CSARVGSEVMYF.

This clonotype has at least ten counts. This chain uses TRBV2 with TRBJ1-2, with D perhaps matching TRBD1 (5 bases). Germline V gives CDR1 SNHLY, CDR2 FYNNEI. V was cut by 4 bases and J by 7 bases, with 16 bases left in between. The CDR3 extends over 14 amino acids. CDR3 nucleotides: TGTGCCAGCAGTGGGCAGGGATCTTCTAGTGGCTACACCTTC. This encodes CASSGQGSSSGYTF.

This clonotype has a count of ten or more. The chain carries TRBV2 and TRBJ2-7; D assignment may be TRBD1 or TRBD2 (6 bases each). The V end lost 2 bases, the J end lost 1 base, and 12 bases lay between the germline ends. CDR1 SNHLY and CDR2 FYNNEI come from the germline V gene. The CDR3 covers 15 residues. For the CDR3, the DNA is TGTGCCAGCAGTGAACGGGGGACAAAGTCCTACGAGCAGTACTTC. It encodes CASSERGTKSYEQYF.

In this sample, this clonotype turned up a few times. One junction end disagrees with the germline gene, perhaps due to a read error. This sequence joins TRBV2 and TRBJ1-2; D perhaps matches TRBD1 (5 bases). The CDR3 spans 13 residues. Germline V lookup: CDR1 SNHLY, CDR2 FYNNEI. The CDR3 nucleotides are TGTGCCGGCAGTGATTTGTGGCAGGGCGGCTACACCTTC. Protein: CAGSDLWQGGYTF. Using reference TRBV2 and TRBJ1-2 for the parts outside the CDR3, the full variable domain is EPEVTQTPSHQVTQMGQEVILRCVPISNHLYFYWYRQILGQKVEFLVSFYNNEISEKSEIFDDQFSVERPDGSNFTLKIRSTKLEDSAMYFCAGSDLWQGGYTFGSGTRLTVV.

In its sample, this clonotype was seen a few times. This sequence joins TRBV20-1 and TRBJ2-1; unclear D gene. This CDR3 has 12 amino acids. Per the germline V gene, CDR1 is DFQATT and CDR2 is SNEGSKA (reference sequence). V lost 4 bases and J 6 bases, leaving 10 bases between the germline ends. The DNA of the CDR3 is TGCAGTGCTATCCCCAGCCTCAATGAGCAGTTCTTC. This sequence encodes CSAIPSLNEQFF.

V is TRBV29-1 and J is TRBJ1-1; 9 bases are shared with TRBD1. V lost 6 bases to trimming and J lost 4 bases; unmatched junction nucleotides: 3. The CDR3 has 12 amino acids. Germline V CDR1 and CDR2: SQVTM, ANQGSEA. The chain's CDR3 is CSVRGQGTEAFF. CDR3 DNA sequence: TGCAGCGTGAGGGGACAGGGCACTGAAGCTTTCTTT.

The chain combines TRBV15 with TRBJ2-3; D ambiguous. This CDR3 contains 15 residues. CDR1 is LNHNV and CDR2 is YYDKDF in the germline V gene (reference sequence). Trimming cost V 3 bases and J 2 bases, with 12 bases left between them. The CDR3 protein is CATSSFGTYTDTQYF. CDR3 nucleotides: TGTGCCACCAGCAGTTTCGGCACGTACACAGATACGCAGTATTTT.

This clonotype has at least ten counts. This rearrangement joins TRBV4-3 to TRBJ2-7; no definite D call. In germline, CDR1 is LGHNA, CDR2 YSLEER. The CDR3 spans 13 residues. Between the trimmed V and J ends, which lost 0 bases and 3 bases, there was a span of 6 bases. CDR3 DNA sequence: TGCGCCAGCAGCCAAGAAGACGGCTACGAGCAGTACTTC. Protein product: CASSQEDGYEQYF.